These 19 T cell receptor beta chains originate from one sample sequenced in a study of blood T cell repertoires in COVID-19 (dated by TCRdb to 2018 to 2020). The library was prepared using the immunoSEQ multiplex PCR assay. TCRdb carries this immuneACCESS record with in-frame sequences only. Its versions omit some clonotypes, under half of them owing to an unresolved V gene in the studies checked, with the rest unexplained. The sample records about 230,000 clones, approximately 87% of which are singletons. Of the sample, 2% to 3% is held by the ten largest clones. Input material: peripheral blood. The receptor source for this set is a woman in her seventies with active or convalescent COVID-19.

In its sample, this clone was seen a few times. This chain joins TRBV18 and TRBJ2-3, with 8 bases identical to TRBD2. Germline CDR1 reads KGHSH; CDR2 reads LQKENI. The CDR3 covers 16 residues. After removal of 5 bases from V and 2 bases from J, the junction contained 9 bases not matched to a gene. CDR3 in amino acids: CASSSLGGGTTDTQYF. In nucleotides, the CDR3 is TGTGCCAGCTCATCCCTAGGCGGGGGGACCACAGATACGCAGTATTTT. The complete variable domain, with remaining parts taken from reference TRBV18 and TRBJ2-3, reads NAGVMQNPRHLVRRRGQEARLRCSPMKGHSHVYWYRQLPEEGLKFMVYLQKENIIDESGMPKERFSAEFPKEGPSILRIQQVVRGDSAAYFCASSSLGGGTTDTQYFGPGTRLTVL.

The chain couples TRBV25-1 to TRBJ2-1; D is unclear. Trimming removed 1 base from V and 4 bases from J, with 8 bases in between. Germline CDR1 reads MGHDK; CDR2 reads SYGVNS. This CDR3 spans 14 amino acids. CDR3 DNA: TGTGCCAGCAGTGAATGGGCAGTATACAATGAGCAGTTCTTC. Protein: CASSEWAVYNEQFF.

This clone was detected many times. The rearrangement links TRBV4-3 to TRBJ1-1; D is unclear. The germline V gene has CDR1 LGHNA and CDR2 YSLEER. The CDR3 length is 14 residues. The V and J ends lost 1 base and 2 bases respectively, with 8 bases between them. CDR3 region: CASSQGHRNTEAFF. CDR3 sequence (DNA): TGCGCCAGCAGCCAAGGACACCGAAACACTGAAGCTTTCTTT.

The chain combines TRBV12-3 or TRBV12-4 with TRBJ1-1; tentative D call: TRBD1 (5 bases). V gave up 4 bases and J gave up 6 bases, with 12 bases separating them. This CDR3 is built from 13 residues. CDR3 bases: TGTGCCAGCAGTTCCCGGGGGGGGGCTGAAGCTTTCTTT. Its protein product is CASSSRGGAEAFF.

The gene calls are TRBV18 and TRBJ2-2; D is unresolved. Germline loops: CDR1 KGHSH, CDR2 LQKENI. Trimming left V 4 bases short and J 0 bases short, with 12 bases between. The CDR3 has 16 residues. The CDR3 reads CASSRKNQANTGELFF. CDR3 bases: TGTGCCAGCTCACGCAAGAACCAGGCGAACACCGGGGAGCTGTTTTTT.

The chain links TRBV4-1 to TRBJ2-1, with a possible D match to TRBD2 (5 bases). CDR1 MGHRA and CDR2 YSYEKL come from the germline V gene. Deletions cut 4 bases from V and 1 base from J, with 14 bases between. This CDR3 has 16 residues. The CDR3 sequence: CASSRGSGPSYNEQFF. CDR3 DNA sequence: TGCGCCAGCAGCCGGGGAAGCGGCCCTTCCTACAATGAGCAGTTCTTC.

The chain links TRBV11-3 to TRBJ2-3, with a weak D call TRBD1 (6 bases). Trimming removed 5 bases at V and 5 bases at J, with 14 bases between. In germline, CDR1 is SGHNT, CDR2 YENEEA. CDR3 length equals 14 residues. Here the CDR3 DNA reads TGTGCCAGCAGCGTACAGGGACCACAAGATACGCAGTATTTT. As protein: CASSVQGPQDTQYF. Looking up the rest from reference TRBV11-3 and TRBJ2-3 gives the full variable domain: EAGVVQSPRYKIIEKKQPVAFWCNPISGHNTLYWYLQNLGQGPELLIRYENEEAVDDSQLPKDRFSAERLKGVDSTLKIQPAELGDSAVYLCASSVQGPQDTQYFGPGTRLTVL.

The chain joins TRBV12-3 or TRBV12-4 to TRBJ2-1, with D uncertain. The CDR3 has 11 amino acids. Trimming pared 5 bases from V and 9 bases from J, leaving 8 bases between. CDR3 in amino acids: CASSLYGEQFF. CDR3 coding DNA: TGTGCCAGCAGTCTCTATGGTGAGCAGTTCTTC.

The chain employs TRBV7-2 and TRBJ2-2, with TRBD2 matching over 7 bases. Looked up from germline, CDR1 is SGHTA and CDR2 is FQGNSA. Trimming at V came to 5 bases and at J to 0 bases, leaving 6 bases not matched to a gene. This CDR3 has 16 residues. CDR3 in DNA: TGTGCCAGCAGCCTCGTCGCGGGGGCGAACACCGGGGAGCTGTTTTTT. Protein: CASSLVAGANTGELFF.

This chain links TRBV10-3 with TRBJ1-1, with 9 bases that match TRBD1. The CDR3 is 14 residues long. Germline trimming cut 10 bases from V and 2 bases from J; bases unmatched to any gene: 8. From germline, CDR1 is ENHRY and CDR2 SYGVKD. CDR3 amino acids: CATIRQGVNTEAFF. The CDR3 DNA sequence: TGTGCCACCATCCGACAGGGGGTAAACACTGAAGCTTTCTTT.

This clone was detected only once. The chain carries TRBV6-2 or TRBV6-3 and TRBJ1-6; D possibly corresponds to TRBD1 (6 bases). Trimming shortened V by 1 base and J by 7 bases, and 11 bases separated the two germline ends. This CDR3 comprises 15 residues. Germline values: CDR1 MNHEY, CDR2 SVGEGT. This CDR3 is CASSYWDTANSPLHF. The CDR3 region has the DNA TGTGCCAGCAGTTACTGGGACACCGCGAATTCACCCCTCCACTTT.

This chain uses TRBV4-3 with TRBJ1-6; 9 nucleotides match TRBD1. This CDR3 has 14 residues. With V trimmed by 4 bases and J by 8 bases, 3 bases remained unmatched. CDR1 is LGHNA and CDR2 is YSLEER in the germline V gene. The chain's CDR3 is CASSLGTGYSPLHF. In nucleotides, the CDR3 is TGCGCCAGCAGCCTCGGGACAGGGTATTCACCCCTCCACTTT.

The chain carries TRBV6-1 and TRBJ2-7, with a possible D match to TRBD2 (7 bases). The CDR3 loop spans 17 amino acids. CDR1 and CDR2 (germline): MNHNS, SASEGT. V shed 2 bases and J shed 0 bases, with 17 bases lying between them. The CDR3, as DNA: TGTGCCAGCAGTGAAAGGGGGGGCGGACAATACTCCTACGAGCAGTACTTC. It translates to CASSERGGGQYSYEQYF.

The gene calls are TRBV25-1 and TRBJ1-5; the D gene is possibly TRBD1 (6 bases). The germline V gene encodes CDR1 MGHDK and CDR2 SYGVNS. V gave up 8 bases and J gave up 3 bases, with 14 bases separating them. The CDR3 totals 14 residues. This CDR3 reads CASGDSGANQPQHF. In DNA, the CDR3 is TGTGCCAGCGGGGATTCAGGGGCCAATCAGCCCCAGCATTTT.

The J gene is TRBJ1-2, the V gene TRBV20-1; 9 bases map to TRBD1. Germline-derived CDR1 and CDR2 are DFQATT and SNEGSKA (reference sequence). J was trimmed by 0 bases and V by 3 bases; bases with no gene match: 5. CDR3 length equals 15 residues. The CDR3 region has the DNA TGCAGTGCTAGTCCGGGACAGGGCACTAACTATGGCTACACCTTC. This translates into CSASPGQGTNYGYTF.

The chain's CDR3 is CASSYDGSSGNTIYF. The CDR3 nucleotides read TGTGCCAGCAGTTACGATGGCAGCTCTGGAAACACCATATATTTT. This chain joins TRBV6-6 and TRBJ1-3; no clear D. This CDR3 region has 15 residues. The V gene's germline CDR1 is MNHNY and CDR2 SVGAGI (reference sequence). The germline V and J ends were trimmed by 2 bases and 0 bases, with 8 bases remaining between them.

The J gene is TRBJ1-3, the V gene TRBV9; TRBD1 might be the D (5 bases). Trimming shortened V by 3 bases and J by 0 bases, and 7 bases separated the two germline ends. The CDR3 is 14 residues long. Germline assignment: CDR1 SGDLS and CDR2 YYNGEE. CDR3 sequence (DNA): TGTGCCAGCAGCGGACAGTTCTCTGGAAACACCATATATTTT. This encodes CASSGQFSGNTIYF.

The chain carries TRBV7-2 and TRBJ2-7, with D possibly being TRBD1 (6 bases). Trimming shortened V by 4 bases and J by 7 bases, and 11 bases separated the two germline ends. This CDR3 is 12 amino acids long. CDR1 and CDR2 (germline): SGHTA, FQGNSA. The CDR3 sequence is CASSSQGREQYF. DNA for the CDR3: TGTGCCAGCAGCTCCCAGGGGCGGGAGCAGTACTTC.

The V call is TRBV9, the J call TRBJ1-4; 7 bases fit TRBD1. V lost 2 bases to trimming and J lost 2 bases; unmatched junction nucleotides: 6. Germline V gene lookup returns CDR1 SGDLS and CDR2 YYNGEE. This CDR3 has 16 residues. In DNA form, the CDR3 reads TGTGCCAGCAGCGTCGACAGGGCGGCGACTAATGAAAAACTGTTTTTT. This gives the protein CASSVDRAATNEKLFF.